The clone carrying this T cell receptor beta chain was detected once. The antigen remains unidentified. Primers for the PCR totalled 60 Vbeta and 13 Jbeta. TCRdb keeps only in-frame clones here, not all; method: immunoSEQ multiplex PCR. Of 150,000 to 200,000 clones in the sample, roughly 73% are singletons; the top ten hold roughly 5%. Per germline, CDR1 MNHEY and CDR2 SVGAGI. CDR3 size: 15 residues. The J segment lost 0 bases and the V segment lost 5 bases, leaving 5 bases of the junction unmatched. This sample is drawn from a study of cytomegalovirus exposure and HLA in healthy donors. General study results and limits: Productive status was seen about 90% or about 30% of the time for most TCR beta V segments in an earlier analysis. Prediction of most subjects' HLA-A and HLA-B alleles by TCR beta sequences was reportedly accurate.

V gene TRBV6-5 combines with J gene TRBJ1-1, with 8 nucleotides matching TRBD1. The sequence derives from a male donor in good health and CMV-seronegative. What was sequenced was PBMCs. CDR3 DNA sequence: TGTGCCAGCAGTCAGACAGGGGCCTTGAACACTGAAGCTTTCTTT. Amino acids: CASSQTGALNTEAFF.